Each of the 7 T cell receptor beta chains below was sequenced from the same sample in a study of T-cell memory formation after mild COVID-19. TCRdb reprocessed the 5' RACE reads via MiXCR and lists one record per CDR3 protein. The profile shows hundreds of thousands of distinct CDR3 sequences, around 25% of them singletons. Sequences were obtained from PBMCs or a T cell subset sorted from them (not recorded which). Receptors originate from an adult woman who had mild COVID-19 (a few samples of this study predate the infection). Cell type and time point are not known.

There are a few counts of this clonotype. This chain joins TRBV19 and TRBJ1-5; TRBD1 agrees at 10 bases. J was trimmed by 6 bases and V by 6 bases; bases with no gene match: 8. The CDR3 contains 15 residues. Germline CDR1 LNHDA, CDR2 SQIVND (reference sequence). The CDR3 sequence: CASSRGQGKSQPQHF. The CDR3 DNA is TGTGCCAGTAGCCGGGGACAGGGGAAGAGTCAGCCCCAGCATTTT.

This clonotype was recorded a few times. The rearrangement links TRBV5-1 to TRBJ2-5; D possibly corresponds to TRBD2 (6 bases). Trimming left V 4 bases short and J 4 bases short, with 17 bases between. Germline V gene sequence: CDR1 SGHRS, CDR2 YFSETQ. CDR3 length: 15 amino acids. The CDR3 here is CASSREGLTRETQYF. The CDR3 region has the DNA TGCGCCAGCAGCAGAGAGGGACTGACGAGAGAGACCCAGTACTTC.

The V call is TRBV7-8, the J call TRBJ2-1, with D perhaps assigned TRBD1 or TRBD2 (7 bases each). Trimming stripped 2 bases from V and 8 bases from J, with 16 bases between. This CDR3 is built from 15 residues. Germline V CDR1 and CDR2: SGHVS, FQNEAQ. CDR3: CASSLSARGRDEQFF. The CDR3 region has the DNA TGTGCCAGCAGCTTATCGGCCAGGGGGAGGGATGAGCAGTTCTTC.

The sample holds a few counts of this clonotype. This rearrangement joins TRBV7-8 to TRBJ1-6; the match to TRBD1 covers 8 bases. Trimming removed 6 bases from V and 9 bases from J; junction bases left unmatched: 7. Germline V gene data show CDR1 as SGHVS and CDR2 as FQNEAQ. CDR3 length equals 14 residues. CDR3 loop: CASRATGDASPLHF. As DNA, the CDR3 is TGTGCCAGCAGGGCGACAGGGGACGCTTCACCCCTCCACTTT.

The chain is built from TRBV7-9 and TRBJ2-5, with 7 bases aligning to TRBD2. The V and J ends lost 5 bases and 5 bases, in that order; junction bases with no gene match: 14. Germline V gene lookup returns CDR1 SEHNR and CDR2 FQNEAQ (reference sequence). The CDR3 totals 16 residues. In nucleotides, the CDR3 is TGTGCCAGCAGCCCGCAAGGACTAGTGGTTCCCGAGACCCAGTACTTC. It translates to CASSPQGLVVPETQYF.

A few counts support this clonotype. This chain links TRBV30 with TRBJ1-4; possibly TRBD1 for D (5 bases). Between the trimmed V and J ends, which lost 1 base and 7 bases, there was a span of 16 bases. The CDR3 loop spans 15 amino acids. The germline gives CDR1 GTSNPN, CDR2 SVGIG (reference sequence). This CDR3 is CAWSGPHGGSEKLFF. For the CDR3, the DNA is TGTGCCTGGAGTGGTCCACACGGGGGGAGTGAAAAACTGTTTTTT.

The CDR3 sequence is CASSFAGVIGRLNGYTF. CDR3 DNA sequence: TGTGCCAGCAGCTTCGCAGGGGTTATAGGTCGCTTGAATGGCTACACCTTC. This chain links TRBV5-4 with TRBJ1-2; D possibly corresponds to TRBD1 (6 bases). The V gene lost 2 bases and the J gene lost 6 bases, with 23 bases spanning the gap. The germline V gene encodes CDR1 SGHNT and CDR2 YYREEE (reference sequence). CDR3 length: 17 amino acids. Using reference TRBV5-4 and TRBJ1-2 for the parts outside the CDR3, the full variable domain is ETGVTQSPTHLIKTRGQQVTLRCSSQSGHNTVSWYQQALGQGPQFIFQYYREEENGRGNFPPRFSGLQFPNYSSELNVNALELDDSALYLCASSFAGVIGRLNGYTFGSGTRLTVV.